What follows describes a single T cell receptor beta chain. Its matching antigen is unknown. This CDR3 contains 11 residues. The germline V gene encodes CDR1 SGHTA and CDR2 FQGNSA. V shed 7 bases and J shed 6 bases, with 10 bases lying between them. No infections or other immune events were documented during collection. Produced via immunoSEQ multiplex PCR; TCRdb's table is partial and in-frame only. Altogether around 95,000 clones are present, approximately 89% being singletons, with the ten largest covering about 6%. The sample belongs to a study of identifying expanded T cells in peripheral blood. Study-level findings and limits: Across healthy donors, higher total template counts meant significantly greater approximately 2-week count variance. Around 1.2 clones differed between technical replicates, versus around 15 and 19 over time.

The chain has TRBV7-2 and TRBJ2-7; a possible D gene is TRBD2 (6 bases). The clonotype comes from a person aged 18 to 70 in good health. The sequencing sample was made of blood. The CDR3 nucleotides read TGTGCCAGCACCAGGACTACCGAGCAGTACTTC. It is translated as CASTRTTEQYF.